The 14 T cell receptor beta chains listed next were all sequenced from one sample in a study of cytomegalovirus exposure and HLA in healthy donors. Primers included in the PCR were 60 Vbeta and 13 Jbeta primers. Assay used: immunoSEQ multiplex PCR; TCRdb lists only in-frame clones, some missing. The data hold about 200,000 clones, with approximately 78% observed a single time. The specimen was PBMCs. These receptors were collected from a woman aged 40 to 50 in good health and CMV-seronegative.

The rearrangement uses TRBV28 and TRBJ2-1; possibly TRBD1 for D (5 bases). V was cut by 6 bases and J by 1 base, with 25 bases left in between. CDR1 is MDHEN and CDR2 is SYDVKM in the germline V gene. The CDR3 loop spans 19 amino acids. CDR3 sequence reads: CASSPKPFFQGISYNEQFF. Written as DNA, the CDR3 is TGTGCCAGCAGCCCTAAGCCGTTCTTTCAGGGTATTTCCTACAATGAGCAGTTCTTC.

The genes are TRBV18 and TRBJ2-3, with 8 bases aligning to TRBD1. This CDR3 region has 16 residues. Trimming at V came to 4 bases and at J to 3 bases, leaving 9 bases not matched to a gene. Germline CDR1 reads KGHSH; CDR2 reads LQKENI. CDR3 amino acids: CASSHRQGLSTDTQYF. The CDR3 bases are TGTGCCAGCTCACACCGACAGGGGTTGAGTACAGATACGCAGTATTTT.

The rearrangement joins TRBV30 to TRBJ1-2; 8 positions match TRBD1. The CDR3 contains 11 residues. Per germline, CDR1 GTSNPN and CDR2 SVGIG (reference sequence). J lost 8 bases, V lost 7 bases, and 6 bases had no gene match. CDR3: CAFRTGLGYTF. In DNA, the CDR3 is TGTGCCTTCCGGACAGGGTTGGGCTACACCTTC.

The chain joins TRBV5-1 to TRBJ1-4; D is uncertain. The CDR3 totals 15 residues. Trimming pared 5 bases from V and 8 bases from J, leaving 19 bases between. Germline loops: CDR1 SGHRS, CDR2 YFSETQ. CDR3 nucleotides: TGCGCCAGCAGGGATATGCAACCGGGTGGGGAAAAACTGTTTTTT. This gives the protein CASRDMQPGGEKLFF. Full variable domain (missing parts from reference TRBV5-1 and TRBJ1-4): KAGVTQTPRYLIKTRGQQVTLSCSPISGHRSVSWYQQTPGQGLQFLFEYFSETQRNKGNFPGRFSGRQFSNSRSEMNVSTLELGDSALYLCASRDMQPGGEKLFFGSGTQLSVL.

The chain links TRBV7-8 to TRBJ2-2; weak D call: TRBD1 (5 bases). The CDR3 runs 15 residues. The V and J ends lost 1 base and 1 base respectively, with 7 bases between them. Germline V gene sequence: CDR1 SGHVS, CDR2 FQNEAQ. CDR3 amino acids: CASSLGTLNTGELFF. For the CDR3, the DNA is TGTGCCAGCAGCTTAGGGACACTGAACACCGGGGAGCTGTTTTTT.

As DNA, the CDR3 is TGTGCCAGCAGTCCCGCAGTGCTAGATACGCAGTATTTT. It is translated as CASSPAVLDTQYF. V gene TRBV6-5 combines with J gene TRBJ2-3; no clear D gene. V lost 5 bases to trimming and J lost 5 bases, with 11 bases between them. The CDR3 length is 13 residues. Germline V gene sequence: CDR1 MNHEY, CDR2 SVGAGI.

The V gene is TRBV7-6, the J gene TRBJ2-3, with 8 nucleotides matching TRBD2. The CDR3 has 15 amino acids. Losses at the gene ends were 3 bases for V and 4 bases for J; bases not matched to a gene: 6. Germline CDR1 SGHVS, CDR2 FNYEAQ. The chain's CDR3 is CASSFTSGGADTQYF. The CDR3 nucleotides are TGTGCCAGCAGCTTCACTAGCGGAGGGGCAGATACGCAGTATTTT.

The V and J genes are TRBV2 and TRBJ2-7, with D tentatively TRBD2 (5 bases). Germline V gene lookup returns CDR1 SNHLY and CDR2 FYNNEI. The CDR3 runs to 13 residues. The ends were cut back, 7 bases at V and 6 bases at J, with 16 bases in the middle. CDR3 amino acids: CASTGLDDGEQYF. The CDR3 DNA is TGTGCCAGCACAGGACTCGACGATGGCGAGCAGTACTTC.

The chain has TRBV7-8 and TRBJ2-1; D is ambiguous. CDR1 and CDR2 from the germline V gene are SGHVS and FQNEAQ. V lost 6 bases, J lost 2 bases, and 14 bases lay in between. The CDR3 length is 15 residues. The CDR3 DNA sequence: TGTGCCAGCAGTAAGAGACAAGAACCCTACAATGAGCAGTTCTTC. Translated: CASSKRQEPYNEQFF.

This clone appeared once. The chain uses TRBV27 and TRBJ2-2; 7 nucleotides match TRBD2. Germline V gives CDR1 MNHEY, CDR2 SMNVEV (reference sequence). CDR3 size: 15 residues. V lost 4 bases to trimming and J lost 2 bases; unmatched junction nucleotides: 4. Written as DNA, the CDR3 is TGTGCCAGCAGTTCGCTAGCGGTCAACACCGGGGAGCTGTTTTTT. This codes for CASSSLAVNTGELFF.

This sequence joins TRBV2 and TRBJ2-4, with unresolved D. CDR3 length equals 15 residues. CDR1 SNHLY and CDR2 FYNNEI come from the germline V gene. V lost 7 bases to trimming and J lost 0 bases, with 13 bases between them. The CDR3 loop is CASTGQPLAKNIQYF. For the CDR3, the DNA is TGTGCCAGCACAGGCCAACCACTAGCCAAAAACATTCAGTACTTC.

This chain joins TRBV27 and TRBJ1-1; D call uncertain. There are 13 residues in the CDR3. V gave up 1 base and J gave up 0 bases, with 3 bases separating them. Germline CDR1 reads MNHEY; CDR2 reads SMNVEV (reference sequence). The CDR3 DNA reads TGTGCCAGCAGTTTATTCTTGAACACTGAAGCTTTCTTT. Protein product: CASSLFLNTEAFF.

The chain uses TRBV5-4 and TRBJ2-7; D unclear. Deletions cut 0 bases from V and 4 bases from J, with 8 bases between. The germline CDR1 and CDR2 sequences are SGHNT and YYREEE (reference sequence). The CDR3 covers 13 residues. CDR3 coding DNA: TGTGCCAGCAGCTTGGATCTCGTTTACGAGCAGTACTTC. It codes for CASSLDLVYEQYF.

V and J are TRBV4-1 and TRBJ2-1; perhaps TRBD2 as D (6 bases). The germline V gene has CDR1 MGHRA and CDR2 YSYEKL. V was trimmed by 4 bases and J by 10 bases, leaving 17 bases between them. This CDR3 has 14 amino acids. The CDR3 bases are TGCGCCAGCAGCCCCCCCGGGGGTTCCTGGGAGCAGTTCTTC. Translating it yields CASSPPGGSWEQFF.